The clone carrying this T cell receptor beta chain was found a few times. The antigen is undetermined. These data originate in a study of naive and memory T cell subsets. Study-level findings and limits: This RNA-based method may be sensitive to activation-related transcript changes.

The CDR3 is 14 amino acids. Deletions cut 3 bases from V and 7 bases from J, with 18 bases between. Germline CDR1 reads SQVTM; CDR2 reads ANQGSEA. A UMI-containing oligonucleotide was joined by 3' ligation to the TCR cDNA template. RNA was extracted from 2 to 2.5 ml of whole blood of healthy adults. The SP2 primer and nested alpha and beta constant region primers amplified ligated cDNA in four rounds. From the 5' RACE reads, TCRdb called clonotypes with MiXCR, one entry per CDR3 protein. Of 50,000 to 65,000 distinct CDR3 sequences detected, 6% to 8% appear once; the ten largest clones hold just over 9.5%.

The chain has TRBV29-1 and TRBJ1-1; D uncertain. The receptor was isolated from a female donor in good health. The CDR3 nucleotides are TGCAGCGTTGATCGTGGCTCGGAGCGGATTGAAGCTTTCTTT. Encoded protein: CSVDRGSERIEAFF.